One sample yielded the 13 T cell receptor beta chains listed below, sequenced in a study of cytomegalovirus exposure and HLA in healthy donors. A multiplex PCR was run with 60 Vbeta primers and 13 Jbeta primers. Sequencing used immunoSEQ multiplex PCR; TCRdb keeps in-frame clones, though not all of them. The sample has 80,000 to 100,000 clones; roughly 70% are singletons. The sample was PBMCs. These receptors came from a man over 45 in good health and CMV-seronegative.

Only a few counts were recorded for this clone. CDR3 in DNA: TGTGCCAGCCTACAGGGGTTGCACACTGAAGCTTTCTTT. Protein: CASLQGLHTEAFF. V is TRBV6-5 and J is TRBJ1-1; 7 bases align to TRBD1. Germline V CDR1 and CDR2: MNHEY, SVGAGI. The CDR3 loop spans 13 amino acids. V was pared by 8 bases and J by 3 bases, with 6 bases of the junction left unmatched.

The gene calls are TRBV5-1 and TRBJ2-2; TRBD2 matches at 14 bases. J was trimmed by 4 bases and V by 0 bases; bases with no gene match: 5. Germline-derived CDR1 and CDR2 are SGHRS and YFSETQ. CDR3 length: 18 amino acids. The CDR3 sequence is CASSLGLAGGTLTGELFF. CDR3 in DNA: TGCGCCAGCAGCTTGGGACTAGCGGGAGGGACGCTCACCGGGGAGCTGTTTTTT.

The V call is TRBV5-6, the J call TRBJ2-1, with 9 bases aligning to TRBD2. Germline-derived CDR1 and CDR2 are SGHDT and YYEEEE. V was clipped by 2 bases and J by 7 bases; unmatched bases: 13. The CDR3 runs to 17 residues. CDR3 residues: CASSFPKAGGPWNEQFF. CDR3 DNA: TGTGCCAGCAGCTTTCCAAAGGCGGGAGGGCCTTGGAATGAGCAGTTCTTC.

Concerning this clone: One end of the junction is discordant with germline, which a read error may explain. The chain uses TRBV28 and TRBJ2-7; 9 nucleotides agree with TRBD1. Germline loops: CDR1 MDHEN, CDR2 SYDVKM. The length of the CDR3 is 14 residues. The CDR3 DNA is TGTGCCAGCAGGCCACAGGGGGCACCGTACGGGCAGTACTTC. This sequence encodes CASRPQGAPYGQYF.

The chain has TRBV28 and TRBJ2-5; 7 nucleotides agree with TRBD2. V was clipped by 7 bases and J by 4 bases; unmatched bases: 9. Germline-derived CDR1 and CDR2 are MDHEN and SYDVKM. The CDR3 length is 14 residues. As DNA, the CDR3 is TGTGCCAGCAATGGGGGAGGGCCACGAGAGACCCAGTACTTC. It is translated as CASNGGGPRETQYF. Variable domain in full (rest from reference TRBV28 and TRBJ2-5): DVKVTQSSRYLVKRTGEKVFLECVQDMDHENMFWYRQDPGLGLRLIYFSYDVKMKEKGDIPEGYSVSREKKERFSLILESASTNQTSMYLCASNGGGPRETQYFGPGTRLLVL.

The chain links TRBV6-1 to TRBJ1-4; 12 nucleotides match TRBD1. The CDR3 runs 15 residues. CDR1 is MNHNS and CDR2 is SASEGT in the germline V gene. J gave up 1 base and V 8 bases, and 2 bases lay outside the gene matches. CDR3 nucleotides: TGTGCCAGCGGGGACAGGGGGCAAACTAATGAAAAACTGTTTTTT. It encodes CASGDRGQTNEKLFF.

The chain employs TRBV7-9 and TRBJ2-3; 9 bases agree with TRBD1. The germline V gene encodes CDR1 SEHNR and CDR2 FQNEAQ (reference sequence). The J segment lost 6 bases and the V segment lost 6 bases, leaving 7 bases of the junction unmatched. This CDR3 region has 14 residues. The CDR3 loop is CASRPGQGTDTQYF. The CDR3 bases are TGTGCCAGCAGACCGGGACAGGGTACCGATACGCAGTATTTT. The full variable domain, with the rest looked up from reference TRBV7-9 and TRBJ2-3, is DTGVSQNPRHKITKRGQNVTFRCDPISEHNRLYWYRQTLGQGPEFLTYFQNEAQLEKSRLLSDRFSAERPKGSFSTLEIQRTEQGDSAMYLCASRPGQGTDTQYFGPGTRLTVL.

The chain joins TRBV11-1 to TRBJ1-1, with unresolved D. The V end lost 6 bases, the J end lost 1 base, and 9 bases lay between the germline ends. CDR3 length equals 13 residues. Per the germline V gene, CDR1 is SGHAT and CDR2 is FQDESV (reference sequence). Here the CDR3 reads CASRPLQNTEAFF. DNA for the CDR3: TGTGCCAGCAGACCCTTACAGAACACTGAAGCTTTCTTT.

This clone was seen a single time. The CDR3 end shows no conserved phenylalanine or tryptophan, and so a read error is likely. The chain is built from TRBV28 and TRBJ1-2; D not resolved. Germline loops: CDR1 MDHEN, CDR2 SYDVKM. V gave up 2 bases and J gave up 8 bases, with 15 bases separating them. This CDR3 is built from 14 residues. Here the CDR3 DNA reads TGTGCCAGCAGTTTAGATCGGCCGGAGGGAGGCTACACCCTC. This sequence encodes CASSLDRPEGGYTL.

The chain links TRBV6-5 to TRBJ1-5; D is ambiguous. The germline V gene has CDR1 MNHEY and CDR2 SVGAGI. The CDR3 extends over 16 amino acids. With 2 bases removed from V and 4 bases from J, the gap between germline ends came to 15 bases. Here the CDR3 DNA reads TGTGCCAGCAGTTACGGGATCGCGGGTGGAAATCAGCCCCAGCATTTT. Residues: CASSYGIAGGNQPQHF.

The chain combines TRBV7-2 with TRBJ2-2; D may be TRBD1 (5 bases). There are 14 residues in the CDR3. V dropped 5 bases and J dropped 1 base, with 8 bases sitting between them. Germline assignment: CDR1 SGHTA and CDR2 FQGNSA. CDR3 sequence reads: CASSRQGNTGELFF. The DNA for the CDR3 is TGTGCCAGCAGCCGTCAGGGGAACACCGGGGAGCTGTTTTTT.

V is TRBV9 and J is TRBJ2-7, with D perhaps TRBD2 (5 bases). The germline gives CDR1 SGDLS, CDR2 YYNGEE. The CDR3 has 12 amino acids. Trimming stripped 0 bases from V and 7 bases from J, with 8 bases between. In nucleotides, the CDR3 is TGTGCCAGCAGCGTAGACCCGGGAGAGCAGTACTTC. Amino acids: CASSVDPGEQYF.

V usage is TRBV7-9 and J usage is TRBJ1-4, with D tentatively TRBD1 (5 bases). CDR1 is SEHNR, CDR2 FQNEAQ, per germline (reference sequence). Deletions cut 3 bases from V and 1 base from J, with 6 bases between. The CDR3 consists of 14 residues. The CDR3, as DNA: TGTGCCAGCAGCTTCGGGGGAACTAATGAAAAACTGTTTTTT. It codes for CASSFGGTNEKLFF.